This TCR beta chain was sequenced for a study of Ad26.COV2.S vaccination and SARS-CoV-2 variants. The study's findings and limits: Considerable breadth of spike-specific CD8+ and CD4+ T cell responses has reportedly been documented following vaccination.

Only in-frame clones appear in the TCRdb table, and some are missing; sequencing was by immunoSEQ multiplex PCR. The sample carries over 400,000 clones, 80% to 90% recorded once. Treatment of the sample: 15 to 20 received Ad26.COV2.S at low or high dose, single or two shots; roughly 5 received placebo; per-sample allocation not given. At day 63 after the first vaccine or placebo injection, samples were drawn. Donation was by an adult aged 18-55 years who was in Boston. The CDR3 runs to 13 residues. V was shortened by 2 bases and J by 3 bases, with 7 bases between the two germline ends. CDR1 and CDR2 from the germline V gene are MDHEN and SYDVKM. On this clone itself: Its antigen is undetermined.

The sequencing used peripheral blood, collected in a trial of Ad26.COV2.S vaccine versus placebo. This chain joins TRBV28 and TRBJ1-2; no definite D call. The clonotype was recovered from a person between 18 and 59 years old who received the Ad26.COV2.S COVID-19 vaccine or a placebo. The CDR3 spells CASSLVQHYGYTF. CDR3 nucleotide sequence: TGTGCCAGCAGTTTAGTTCAGCACTATGGCTACACCTTC.